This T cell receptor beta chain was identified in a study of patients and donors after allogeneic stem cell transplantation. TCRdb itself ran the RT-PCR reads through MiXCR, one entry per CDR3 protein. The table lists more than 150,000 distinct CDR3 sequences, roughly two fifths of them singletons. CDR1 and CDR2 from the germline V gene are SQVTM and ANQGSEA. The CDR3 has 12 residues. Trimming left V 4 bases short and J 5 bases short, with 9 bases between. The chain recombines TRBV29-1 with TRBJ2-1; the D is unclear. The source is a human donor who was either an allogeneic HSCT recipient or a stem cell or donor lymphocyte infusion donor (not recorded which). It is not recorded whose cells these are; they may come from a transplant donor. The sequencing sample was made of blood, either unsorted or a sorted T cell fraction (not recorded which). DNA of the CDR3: TGCAGCGTTGGCGCGGACCACAATGAGCAGTTCTTC. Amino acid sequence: CSVGADHNEQFF.